Each of the 15 T cell receptor beta chains below was sequenced from the same sample in a study of response to subunit inactivated influenza vaccine. TCRdb fed the RT-PCR reads into MiXCR, producing one record per CDR3 protein. This table holds some 520,000 distinct CDR3 sequences, about 17% found once. This specimen consisted of CD4+ T cells sorted from PBMCs, obtained around 25 months after vaccination. The receptors were sampled from a man between 50 and 70 years old who received an inactivated influenza vaccine.

The table lists this clonotype with many counts. V is TRBV15 and J is TRBJ2-2; D is possibly TRBD2 (5 bases). The germline V gene encodes CDR1 LNHNV and CDR2 YYDKDF (reference sequence). The CDR3 extends over 13 amino acids. V was cut by 4 bases and J by 5 bases, with 8 bases left in between. CDR3 sequence reads: CATSNRDTGELFF. Written as DNA, the CDR3 is TGTGCCACCAGCAACCGGGATACCGGGGAGCTGTTTTTT.

This clonotype came up many times. The rearrangement links TRBV4-3 to TRBJ2-1; 10 bases agree with TRBD1. CDR3 size: 16 residues. Germline loops: CDR1 LGHNA, CDR2 YSLEER. J lost 6 bases, V lost 5 bases, and 10 bases had no gene match. In DNA, the CDR3 is TGCGCCAGCAGCAGATACGGGACAGGGGTCGGCAATGAGCAGTTCTTC. It is translated as CASSRYGTGVGNEQFF.

This clonotype occurred a few times. The chain has TRBV10-1 and TRBJ2-7; no definite D call. This CDR3 is 13 amino acids long. From germline, CDR1 is WNHNN and CDR2 SYGVQD (reference sequence). V lost 3 bases, J lost 2 bases, and 8 bases lay in between. The CDR3 nucleotides read TGCGCCAGCAGTGACGGGCTAACCTACGAGCAGTACTTC. It encodes CASSDGLTYEQYF.

Only a few counts were recorded for this clonotype. The chain recombines TRBV29-1 with TRBJ2-5; D is possibly TRBD2 (5 bases). Germline CDR1 reads SQVTM; CDR2 reads ANQGSEA. V lost 4 bases to trimming and J lost 2 bases, with 14 bases between them. The CDR3 spans 14 residues. The CDR3 here is CSVGSPTGQETQYF. The CDR3 nucleotides are TGCAGCGTTGGAAGTCCAACGGGGCAAGAGACCCAGTACTTC. The variable domain in full, completed from reference TRBV29-1 and TRBJ2-5, reads SAVISQKPSRDICQRGTSLTIQCQVDSQVTMMFWYRQQPGQSLTLIATANQGSEATYESGFVIDKFPISRPNLTFSTLTVSNMSPEDSSIYLCSVGSPTGQETQYFGPGTRLLVL.

This clonotype was seen more than once but under ten times. V gene TRBV7-2 combines with J gene TRBJ2-1; perhaps TRBD2 as D (6 bases). The germline V and J ends were trimmed by 5 bases and 5 bases, with 19 bases remaining between them. CDR1 SGHTA and CDR2 FQGNSA come from the germline V gene. This CDR3 spans 16 amino acids. The CDR3 DNA sequence: TGTGCCAGCAGCCACCCCATGGGGGGACGGAACAATGAGCAGTTCTTC. It translates to CASSHPMGGRNNEQFF.

The gene calls are TRBV5-1 and TRBJ2-7; the match to TRBD1 covers 8 bases. The germline V gene encodes CDR1 SGHRS and CDR2 YFSETQ. V was clipped by 4 bases and J by 6 bases; unmatched bases: 12. The CDR3 extends over 15 amino acids. The CDR3 DNA reads TGCGCCAGCAGCCGCGGGACAGGCCTCTCGCTCGAGCAGTACTTC. This encodes CASSRGTGLSLEQYF.

The V gene is TRBV4-1, the J gene TRBJ2-2; possibly TRBD1 or TRBD2 for D (5 bases each). The CDR3 length is 17 residues. In germline, CDR1 is MGHRA, CDR2 YSYEKL. V was pared by 1 base and J by 5 bases, with 17 bases between. The CDR3 bases are TGCGCCAGCAGCCAAGTCAGGTCGGGGTGGGGGACCGGGGAGCTGTTTTTT. Protein: CASSQVRSGWGTGELFF.

The chain is built from TRBV12-3 or TRBV12-4 and TRBJ2-7; D is unclear. There are 11 residues in the CDR3. Trimming took off 5 bases at V and 6 bases at J, with 8 bases between the two ends. CDR3 nucleotide sequence: TGTGCCAGCAGTACAAGGAGCGAGCAGTACTTC. It translates to CASSTRSEQYF.

The sample holds a few counts of this clonotype. The chain recombines TRBV29-1 with TRBJ2-5, with unresolved D. The V gene lost 7 bases and the J gene lost 5 bases, with 8 bases spanning the gap. The germline V gene encodes CDR1 SQVTM and CDR2 ANQGSEA. CDR3 length equals 10 residues. The CDR3 DNA reads as TGCAGCGGTTGGGTGGAGACCCAGTACTTC. Amino acid sequence: CSGWVETQYF. Combining the CDR3 with reference TRBV29-1 and TRBJ2-5 gives the whole variable domain SAVISQKPSRDICQRGTSLTIQCQVDSQVTMMFWYRQQPGQSLTLIATANQGSEATYESGFVIDKFPISRPNLTFSTLTVSNMSPEDSSIYLCSGWVETQYFGPGTRLLVL.

This clonotype has a count of ten or more. The V and J genes are TRBV7-2 and TRBJ2-5, with D perhaps TRBD2 (5 bases). CDR3 length: 13 amino acids. Deletions cut 5 bases from V and 4 bases from J, with 11 bases between. CDR1 and CDR2 (germline): SGHTA, FQGNSA. Written as DNA, the CDR3 is TGTGCCAGCAGCCCCCGTGCGGGAGAGACCCAGTACTTC. Residues: CASSPRAGETQYF.

This clonotype was detected only a few times. The chain recombines TRBV5-1 with TRBJ1-1, with D tentatively TRBD1 (5 bases). The CDR3 is 13 residues long. V was cut by 8 bases and J by 3 bases, with 14 bases left in between. In germline, CDR1 is SGHRS, CDR2 YFSETQ. The CDR3 nucleotides read TGCGCCAGTAGAGCGGGGGTCGACACTGAAGCTTTCTTT. As protein: CASRAGVDTEAFF.

This clonotype was seen many times. The rearrangement uses TRBV12-3 or TRBV12-4 and TRBJ2-7; maybe TRBD1 (6 bases). This CDR3 is built from 12 residues. With 8 bases removed from V and 4 bases from J, the gap between germline ends came to 12 bases. CDR3 residues: CASGTGQYEQYF. DNA of the CDR3: TGTGCCAGCGGAACCGGACAGTACGAGCAGTACTTC.

This clonotype occurred a few times. The J gene is TRBJ1-5, the V gene TRBV11-2, with D possibly TRBD1 on 5 matching bases. V lost 3 bases to trimming and J lost 5 bases, with 8 bases between them. Germline CDR1 reads SGHAT; CDR2 reads FQNNGV. CDR3 length: 13 residues. The CDR3 region has the DNA TGTGCCAGCAGCTTTGGGGGGGATCAGCCCCAGCATTTT. This gives the protein CASSFGGDQPQHF.

V gene TRBV7-9 combines with J gene TRBJ1-5; possibly TRBD1 for D (6 bases). The CDR3 has 13 amino acids. Germline CDR1 and CDR2: SEHNR and FQNEAQ (reference sequence). Trimming left V 7 bases short and J 5 bases short, with 12 bases between. The CDR3 reads CASTKQGDQPQHF. CDR3 nucleotides: TGTGCCAGCACCAAACAGGGAGATCAGCCCCAGCATTTT.

The genes are TRBV7-2 and TRBJ2-7, with no clear D. The CDR3 loop spans 14 amino acids. Germline values: CDR1 SGHTA, CDR2 FQGNSA. V was pared by 5 bases and J by 2 bases, with 13 bases between. Written as DNA, the CDR3 is TGTGCCAGCAGCGAGGTAGGCCAAACCTACGAGCAGTACTTC. Amino acids: CASSEVGQTYEQYF.